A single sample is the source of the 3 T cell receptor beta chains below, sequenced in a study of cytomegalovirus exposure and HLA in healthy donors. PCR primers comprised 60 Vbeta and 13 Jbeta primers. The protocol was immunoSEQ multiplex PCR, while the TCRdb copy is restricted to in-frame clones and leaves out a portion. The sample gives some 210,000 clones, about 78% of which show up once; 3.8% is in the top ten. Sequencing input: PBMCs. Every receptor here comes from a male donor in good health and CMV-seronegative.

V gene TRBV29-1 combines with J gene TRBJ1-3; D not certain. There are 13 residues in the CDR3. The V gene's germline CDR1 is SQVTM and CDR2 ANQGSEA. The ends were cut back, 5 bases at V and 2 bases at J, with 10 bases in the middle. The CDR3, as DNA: TGCAGCGTTCGTTTCAGTGCTGGAAACACCATATATTTT. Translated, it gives CSVRFSAGNTIYF.

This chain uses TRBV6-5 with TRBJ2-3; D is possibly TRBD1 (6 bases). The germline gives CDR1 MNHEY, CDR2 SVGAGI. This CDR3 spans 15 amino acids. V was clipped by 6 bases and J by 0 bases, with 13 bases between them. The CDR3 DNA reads TGTGCCAGCAGGGGGACAAGGGTTAGCACAGATACGCAGTATTTT. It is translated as CASRGTRVSTDTQYF.

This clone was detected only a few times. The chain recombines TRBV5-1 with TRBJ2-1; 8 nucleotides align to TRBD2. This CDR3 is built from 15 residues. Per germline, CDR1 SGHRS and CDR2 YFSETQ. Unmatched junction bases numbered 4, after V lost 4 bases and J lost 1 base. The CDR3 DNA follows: TGCGCCAGCAGCCCGTCGGGGGGGTCCTACAATGAGCAGTTCTTC. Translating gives CASSPSGGSYNEQFF.